Each of the 5 T cell receptor beta chains below was sequenced from the same sample in a study of cytomegalovirus exposure and HLA in healthy donors. In the PCR, 60 Vbeta and 13 Jbeta primers were used. Sequencing used immunoSEQ multiplex PCR; TCRdb keeps in-frame clones, though not all of them. Seen here are roughly 110,000 clones, roughly 80% observed once, and the top ten hold more than 2%. The specimen was PBMCs. These receptors all come from a man in his thirties or forties in good health and CMV-seronegative.

A few counts support this clone. The chain recombines TRBV19 with TRBJ1-1, with 7 bases fitting TRBD1. V gave up 5 bases and J gave up 2 bases; unmatched junction bases: 5. The CDR3 is 14 amino acids. CDR1 is LNHDA and CDR2 is SQIVND in the germline V gene (reference sequence). DNA for the CDR3: TGTGCCAGTAGTCCGACAGGGCCCAACACTGAAGCTTTCTTT. Translating it yields CASSPTGPNTEAFF.

CDR3 loop: CASSARGRAEAFF. The DNA of the CDR3 is TGTGCCAGCAGTGCCAGGGGGCGCGCTGAAGCTTTCTTT. The rearrangement uses TRBV27 and TRBJ1-1; 8 positions match TRBD1. CDR3 length equals 13 residues. The germline CDR1 and CDR2 sequences are MNHEY and SMNVEV (reference sequence). J lost 6 bases, V lost 5 bases, and 5 bases had no gene match.

The rearrangement joins TRBV28 to TRBJ1-1; 7 bases are shared with TRBD1. J was trimmed by 5 bases and V by 6 bases; bases with no gene match: 9. Looked up from germline, CDR1 is MDHEN and CDR2 is SYDVKM. The CDR3 is 14 amino acids. The CDR3 region has the DNA TGTGCCAGCAGCTTGACAGGGAGGAGGACTGAAGCTTTCTTT. Its protein product is CASSLTGRRTEAFF.

This chain links TRBV4-1 with TRBJ1-4; D possibly corresponds to TRBD1 (6 bases). Germline V gene data show CDR1 as MGHRA and CDR2 as YSYEKL. The V end lost 8 bases, the J end lost 3 bases, and 16 bases lay between the germline ends. The CDR3 has 15 amino acids. The CDR3 here is CASATPGQANEKLFF. In DNA form, the CDR3 reads TGCGCCAGCGCAACCCCGGGACAAGCTAATGAAAAACTGTTTTTT.

The chain combines TRBV25-1 with TRBJ2-2; D is possibly TRBD1 (5 bases). V was cut by 6 bases and J by 2 bases, with 10 bases left in between. Germline V gene sequence: CDR1 MGHDK, CDR2 SYGVNS. The CDR3 extends over 14 amino acids. CDR3 loop: CASRTVLNTGELFF. The DNA of the CDR3 is TGTGCCAGCAGGACAGTCCTTAACACCGGGGAGCTGTTTTTT.